The 2 T cell receptor beta chains presented below share a single source sample, sequenced in a study of blood T cell repertoires in COVID-19. Repertoires were generated with immunoSEQ multiplex PCR, while TCRdb's copy carries only in-frame clones and drops some. This table holds approximately 68,000 clones, 85% to 90% found once. Source material: peripheral blood. The source of these receptors is a man aged 45 to 65 with active COVID-19.

The chain carries TRBV3-1 (or the pseudogene TRBV3-2) and TRBJ2-3; D gene ambiguous. Germline lookup yields CDR1 LGHDT and CDR2 YNNKEL (reference sequence). This CDR3 is built from 12 residues. The V end lost 7 bases, the J end lost 2 bases, and 7 bases lay between the germline ends. This chain's CDR3 is CASKQTTDTQYF. The CDR3 DNA reads as TGTGCCAGCAAACAGACCACAGATACGCAGTATTTT.

The J gene is TRBJ2-4, the V gene TRBV28, with a tentative D call TRBD2 (5 bases). Between the trimmed V and J ends, which lost 7 bases and 6 bases, there was a span of 13 bases. The CDR3 contains 13 residues. Germline V lookup: CDR1 MDHEN, CDR2 SYDVKM. The CDR3 spells CASTVATRNIQYF. The CDR3 DNA follows: TGTGCCAGCACTGTCGCTACTAGAAACATTCAGTACTTC. The full variable domain, with the rest looked up from reference TRBV28 and TRBJ2-4, is DVKVTQSSRYLVKRTGEKVFLECVQDMDHENMFWYRQDPGLGLRLIYFSYDVKMKEKGDIPEGYSVSREKKERFSLILESASTNQTSMYLCASTVATRNIQYFGAGTRLSVL.